This T cell receptor (beta chain) was identified during a study of T cell repertoires in cytomegalovirus infection. Study information: Recently identified HLA-C-restricted CMV epitopes and well-studied HLA-B-restricted CMV epitopes were used by the study. Findings and limits, study-wide: The response measured ex vivo was dominated by TCR beta clonotypes (HLA-C-restricted and CMV-specific).

There are 16 residues in the CDR3. Germline CDR1 is MNHEY and CDR2 is SVGEGT. The ends lost 6 bases at V and 4 bases at J; junction bases unmatched: 11. This clonotype was seen only a few times. Its target is not known. TCRdb re-called the reads through MiXCR, storing one row per CDR3 protein. This table holds 250,000 to 400,000 distinct CDR3 sequences, around 25% found once. This sequence joins TRBV6-2 or TRBV6-3 and TRBJ2-1; 8 nucleotides match TRBD2. This receptor was identified in a human donor in good health (CMV status not recorded). Some clones in this sample may be carry-over from other donors' samples. Sequenced here: cultured PBMCs, sampled from culture after CMV antigen stimulation. CDR3 residues: CASSHQGSGIYNEQFF. CDR3 sequence (DNA): TGTGCCAGCAGCCACCAGGGTAGCGGGATTTACAATGAGCAGTTCTTC.